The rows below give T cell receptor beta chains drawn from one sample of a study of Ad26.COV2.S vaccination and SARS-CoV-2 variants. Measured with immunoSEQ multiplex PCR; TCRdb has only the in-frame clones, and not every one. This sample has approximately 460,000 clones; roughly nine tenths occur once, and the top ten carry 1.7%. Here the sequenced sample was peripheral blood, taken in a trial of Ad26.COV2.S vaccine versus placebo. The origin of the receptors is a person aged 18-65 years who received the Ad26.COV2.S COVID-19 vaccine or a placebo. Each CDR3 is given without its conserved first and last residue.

ASSQGPGRAYEQY TRBJ2-7 TRBV3-1/TRBV3-2
ASSQESGQTYEQY TRBJ2-7 TRBV4-3
AWSVLGQGNQPQH TRBJ1-5 TRBV30
ASSPGDRVYTEAF TRBJ1-1 TRBV28
ASSLVGSREQY TRBJ2-7 TRBV5-4
ASSIERDRRQETQY TRBJ2-5 TRBV19
ASRPPGNTEAF TRBJ1-1 TRBV25-1
ASSSGLNTEAF TRBJ1-1 TRBV18
ASSSGDRRGNTIY TRBJ1-3 TRBV28
ASSLQGLAGGNTDTQY TRBJ2-3 TRBV7-8
ASRRDGDTGELF TRBJ2-2 TRBV2
ASSDRDSNQPQH TRBJ1-5 TRBV6-1
ASSQQGVGQDTQY TRBJ2-3 TRBV5-1
ASSHRGEWTDTQY TRBJ2-3 TRBV25-1
ASSPPPGMLAF TRBJ1-1 TRBV27
ASSVTGTSTFGNTIY TRBJ1-3 TRBV9
ASGDRGRVEKLF TRBJ1-4 TRBV28
ASSPETSGRAADTQY TRBJ2-3 TRBV5-1
ASSLVLGSYNEQF TRBJ2-1 TRBV5-1
ATSRVAGGGADTQY TRBJ2-3 TRBV15
ASSLVLARDEQF TRBJ2-1 TRBV11-1
ASSRDRGEKLF TRBJ1-4 TRBV27
ASSFIPDTQY TRBJ2-3 TRBV7-2
ASTPGSGGTQETQY TRBJ2-5 TRBV9
ASSLGRTGANEKLF TRBJ1-4 TRBV7-8
ASSQDSRYGYT TRBJ1-2 TRBV4-2
ASSLSRLAENTGELF TRBJ2-2 TRBV7-3
ASSLDRNTGELF TRBJ2-2 TRBV7-9
ASSYGRTGASPLH TRBJ1-6 TRBV6-5
ASSLENIQY TRBJ2-4 TRBV18
ASSGAILTDTQY TRBJ2-3 TRBV9
ASTPRGLAGSEQF TRBJ2-1 TRBV7-9
ASSQEGDGYNEQF TRBJ2-1 TRBV4-2
ASSLGPSSTNEKLF TRBJ1-4 TRBV7-9
ASARDRVGNEQF TRBJ2-1 TRBV10-1
ASSLEGLDVGQF TRBJ2-1 TRBV5-1
AISDLQGTNTEAF TRBJ1-1 TRBV10-3
ASSLGLAGGYEQY TRBJ2-7 TRBV3-1/TRBV3-2
ASSQKSEGLGTGELF TRBJ2-2 TRBV4-1
ASSQGPTLNTEAF TRBJ1-1 TRBV28
ASSLTGFRLDEKLF TRBJ1-4 TRBV2
ASSPSPRDRGDSPLH TRBJ1-6 TRBV27
ASSLDQGGYT TRBJ1-2 TRBV5-1
ASSLTTSGNSYNEQF TRBJ2-1 TRBV5-1
ASSDWGLAGDEQY TRBJ2-7 TRBV6-1
ASSPQSSRNTEAF TRBJ1-1 TRBV18
ASSLVGTGTGGEAF TRBJ1-1 TRBV7-9
ASRRQRGQPAF TRBJ1-1 TRBV12-3/TRBV12-4
ASSLRTRTETQY TRBJ2-5 TRBV13
ASSLSPYSLSGANVLT TRBJ2-6 TRBV5-4
ASSLDRPDRGMGYEQY TRBJ2-7 TRBV11-2
ASSRWRTGVSGGNQPQH TRBJ1-5 TRBV2
ASSPGGTGRLKGF TRBJ1-1 TRBV7-8
AWQIIRGPNYGYT TRBJ1-2 TRBV30